Here is one T cell receptor (beta chain) with its context. The antigen remains undetermined. Germline V lookup: CDR1 MNHEY, CDR2 SVGEGT. The V end lost 4 bases, the J end lost 5 bases, and 6 bases lay between the germline ends. The CDR3 sequence is 11 residues long. The data were taken from a study of T-cell memory formation after mild COVID-19. Study-wide background: TCR clusters showed largely donor specificity. Study results and caveats: Contracting CD4+ clones sat mainly in CM and EM; CD8+ in EMRA. The authors did not confirm SARS-CoV-2 specificity of second-wave clones peaking day 37.

A 5'RACE reaction primed in the constant segment made cDNA libraries of TCR alpha and TCR beta, and these carried sample barcodes and UMIs. TCRdb reprocessed the 5' RACE reads with MiXCR, giving one entry per CDR3 protein. The table includes about 82,000 distinct CDR3 sequences, around 13% detected once. The clonotype was recovered from a man younger than 30 who had mild COVID-19 (a few samples of this study predate the infection). Cell type and time point are not known. What was sequenced was PBMCs or a T cell subset sorted from them (not recorded which). The rearrangement links TRBV6-2 or TRBV6-3 to TRBJ2-7; no clear D. The CDR3 reads CASSFGNEQYV. The CDR3 bases are TGTGCCAGCAGTTTTGGAAACGAGCAGTACGTC.